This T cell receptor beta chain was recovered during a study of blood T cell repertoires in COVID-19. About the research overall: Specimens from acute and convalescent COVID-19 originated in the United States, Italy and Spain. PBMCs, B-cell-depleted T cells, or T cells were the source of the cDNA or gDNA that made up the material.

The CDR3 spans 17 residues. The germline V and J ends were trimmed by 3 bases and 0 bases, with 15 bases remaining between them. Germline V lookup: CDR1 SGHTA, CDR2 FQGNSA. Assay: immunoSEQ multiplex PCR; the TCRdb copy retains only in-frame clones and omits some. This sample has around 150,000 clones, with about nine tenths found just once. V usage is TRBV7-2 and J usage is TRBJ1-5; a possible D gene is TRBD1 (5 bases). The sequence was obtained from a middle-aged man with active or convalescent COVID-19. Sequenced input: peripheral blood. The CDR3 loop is CASSLGRGWDSNQPQHF. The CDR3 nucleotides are TGTGCCAGCAGCTTGGGGAGGGGATGGGATAGCAATCAGCCCCAGCATTTT.